This TCR beta chain was found in a study of regulatory T cells. Remarks on this clone: The target antigen is unknown.

Amplification used 52 TRBV primers and 13 TRBJ primers. Some clones are missing from TCRdb's copy, which holds only in-frame ones; the method was immunoSEQ multiplex PCR. The data show some 31,000 clones, 93% seen once. Sorting split CD4+ cells into CD25-high CD127-low Tregs and CD25-low CD127-high conventional T cells. Study-level findings and limits: Hydrophobic residues at CDR3 positions 6 and 7 were enriched in conventional CD4+ T cells of CD3G-deficient patients. Skewed V and J usage and few unique V-J pairs marked patient repertoires, most in Tregs.

V was shortened by 4 bases and J by 3 bases, with 10 bases between the two germline ends. Germline CDR1 and CDR2: SGHRS and YFSETQ. CDR3 length: 14 residues. The chain links TRBV5-1 to TRBJ2-2; D remains ambiguous. The material sequenced was conventional CD4+ T cells sorted from blood. The source of this sequence is a child aged 2 to 15 with CD3G deficiency. DNA of the CDR3: TGCGCCAGCAGCCCGCAGGTGGACACCGGGGAGCTGTTTTTT. Translated: CASSPQVDTGELFF.